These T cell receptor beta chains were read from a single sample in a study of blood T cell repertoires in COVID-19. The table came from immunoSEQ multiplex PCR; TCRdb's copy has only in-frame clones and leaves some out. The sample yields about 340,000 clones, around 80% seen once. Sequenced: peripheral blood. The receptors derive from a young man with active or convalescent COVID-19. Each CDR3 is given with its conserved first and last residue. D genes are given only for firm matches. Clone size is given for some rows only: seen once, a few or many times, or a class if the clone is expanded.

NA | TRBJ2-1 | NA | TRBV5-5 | CASSLDGMAYNEQFF | TGTGCCAGCAGCTTGGACGGGATGGCCTACAATGAGCAGTTCTTC
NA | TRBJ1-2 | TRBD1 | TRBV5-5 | CASSIDRGGYTF | TGTGCCAGCAGCATCGACAGGGGTGGCTACACCTTC
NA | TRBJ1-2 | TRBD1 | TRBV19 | CASSAAGTGIFYGYTF | TGTGCCAGTAGTGCCGCCGGGACAGGGATTTTCTATGGCTACACCTTC
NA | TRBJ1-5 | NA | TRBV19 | CASSSQTGSNQPQHF | TGTGCCAGTAGTTCGCAGACGGGGAGCAATCAGCCCCAGCATTTT
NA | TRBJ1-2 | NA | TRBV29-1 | CSVDVGARGDGYTF | TGCAGCGTTGACGTGGGGGCGAGGGGAGATGGCTACACCTTC
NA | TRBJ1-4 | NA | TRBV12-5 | CASGLVIGDGIEKLFF | TGTGCTAGTGGTTTGGTGATAGGGGATGGCATTGAAAAACTGTTTTTT
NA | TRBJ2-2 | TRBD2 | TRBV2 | CASRLAENTGELFF | TGTGCCAGCAGACTAGCGGAGAACACCGGGGAGCTGTTTTTT
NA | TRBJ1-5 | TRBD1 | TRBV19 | CASSSTGEGNQPQHF | TGTGCCAGTAGTTCGACAGGGGAGGGCAATCAGCCCCAGCATTTT
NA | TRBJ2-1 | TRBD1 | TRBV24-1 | CATSGGTGVYNEQFF | TGTGCCACCAGTGGGGGGACAGGGGTTTACAATGAGCAGTTCTTC
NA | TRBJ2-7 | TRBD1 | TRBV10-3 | CAISERGTDRGGGKQYF | TGTGCCATCAGTGAGCGAGGGACGGACAGGGGGGGTGGAAAGCAGTACTTC
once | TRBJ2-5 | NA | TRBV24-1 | CATSDSLPGVKGETQYF | TGTGCCACCAGTGATTCGCTTCCCGGGGTGAAGGGAGAGACCCAGTACTTC
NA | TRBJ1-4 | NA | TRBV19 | CASSRQQGSKEEKLFF | TGTGCCAGTTCTCGTCAACAGGGAAGTAAAGAAGAAAAACTGTTTTTT
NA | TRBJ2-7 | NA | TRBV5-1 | CASSLGTATYEQYF | TGCGCCAGCAGCTTGGGGACTGCTACCTACGAGCAGTACTTC
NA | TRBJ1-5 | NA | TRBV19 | CASSGHPSNQPQHF | TGTGCCAGTAGTGGACACCCAAGCAATCAGCCCCAGCATTTT
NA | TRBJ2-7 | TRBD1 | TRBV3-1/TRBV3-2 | CASSPGTGGYEQYF | TGTGCCAGCAGCCCTGGGACAGGGGGGTACGAGCAGTACTTC
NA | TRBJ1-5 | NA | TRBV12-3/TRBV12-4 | CASSFQDLQPQHF | TGTGCCAGCAGTTTTCAGGATCTGCAGCCCCAGCATTTT
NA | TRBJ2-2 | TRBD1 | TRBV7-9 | CASMRTGAYTGELFF | TGTGCCAGCATGCGGACAGGGGCCTACACCGGGGAGCTGTTTTTT
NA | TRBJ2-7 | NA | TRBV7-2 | CASSLGTLTKQYF | TGTGCCAGCAGCTTAGGGACTCTCACGAAGCAGTACTTC
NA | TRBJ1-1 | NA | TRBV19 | CASSIEGRRNTEAFF | TGTGCCAGTAGTATAGAGGGGCGGAGGAACACTGAAGCTTTCTTT
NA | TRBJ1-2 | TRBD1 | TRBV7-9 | CASSLNRGRDYGYTF | TGTGCCAGCAGCCTCAACAGGGGAAGGGACTATGGCTACACCTTC
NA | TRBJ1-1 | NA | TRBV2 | CASSRVSNTEAFF | TGTGCCAGTTCCAGGGTTTCGAACACTGAAGCTTTCTTT
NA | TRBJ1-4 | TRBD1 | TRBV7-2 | CASSLPGTGGKLFF | TGTGCCAGCAGCTTACCCGGGACAGGGGGAAAACTGTTTTTT
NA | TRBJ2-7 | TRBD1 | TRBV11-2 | CASSMGQGGLEQYF | TGTGCCAGCAGCATGGGACAGGGTGGCCTCGAGCAGTACTTC
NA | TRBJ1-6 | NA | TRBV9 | CASSNYRDNSPLHF | TGTGCCAGCAGCAACTACCGGGATAATTCACCCCTCCACTTT
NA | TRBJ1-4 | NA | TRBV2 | CASRPSTGTNEKLFF | TGTGCCAGCAGGCCATCGACAGGAACTAATGAAAAACTGTTTTTT
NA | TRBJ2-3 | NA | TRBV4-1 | CASSHGGRGVGVTQYF | TGCGCCAGCAGCCACGGGGGTCGAGGGGTGGGGGTTACGCAGTATTTT
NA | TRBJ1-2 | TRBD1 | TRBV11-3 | CASSLVGQETNYGYTF | TGTGCCAGCAGCTTAGTGGGACAGGAAACTAACTATGGCTACACCTTC
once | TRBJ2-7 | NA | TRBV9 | CASSVGAAEPYEQYF | TGTGCCAGCAGCGTAGGGGCAGCGGAGCCCTACGAGCAGTACTTC
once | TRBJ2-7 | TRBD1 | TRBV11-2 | CASSSSPGQFAYEQYF | TGTGCCAGCAGCTCATCGCCGGGACAGTTTGCCTACGAGCAGTACTTC
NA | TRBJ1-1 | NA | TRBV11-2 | CASSSGVNTEAFF | TGTGCCAGCAGCTCAGGGGTGAACACTGAAGCTTTCTTT
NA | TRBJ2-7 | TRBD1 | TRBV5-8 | CASSPTGEEGWEQYF | TGTGCCAGCAGCCCGACAGGGGAGGAAGGATGGGAGCAGTACTTC
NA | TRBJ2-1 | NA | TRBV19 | CASSMGGSSYNEQFF | TGTGCCAGTAGTATGGGGGGATCCTCCTACAATGAGCAGTTCTTC
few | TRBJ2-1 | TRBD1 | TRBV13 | CASSSPRDGRGYNEQFF | TGTGCCAGCAGCTCCCCCCGTGACGGCAGGGGGTACAATGAGCAGTTCTTC
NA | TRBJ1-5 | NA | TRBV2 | CASSATGDQPQHF | TGTGCCAGCAGCGCAACAGGAGATCAGCCCCAGCATTTT
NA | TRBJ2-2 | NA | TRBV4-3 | CASSQDSQVGELFF | TGCGCCAGCAGCCAAGATTCCCAGGTCGGGGAGCTGTTTTTT
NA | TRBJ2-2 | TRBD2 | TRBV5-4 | CASSLAAAGVTGELFF | TGTGCCAGCAGCTTGGCGGCGGCGGGGGTAACCGGGGAGCTGTTTTTT
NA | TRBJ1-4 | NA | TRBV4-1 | CASSQPTQRGKLFF | TGCGCCAGCAGCCAACCCACGCAAAGGGGAAAACTGTTTTTT
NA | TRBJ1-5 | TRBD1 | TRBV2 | CASSEAATGVLSQPQHF | TGTGCCAGCAGTGAAGCCGCAACAGGGGTACTGAGTCAGCCCCAGCATTTT
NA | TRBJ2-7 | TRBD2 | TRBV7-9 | CASSFAGRPREQYF | TGTGCCAGCAGCTTTGCCGGGAGGCCGCGGGAGCAGTACTTC
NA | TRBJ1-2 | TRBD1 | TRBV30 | CAWTPDRGDYGYTF | TGTGCCTGGACCCCGGACAGGGGCGACTATGGCTACACCTTC
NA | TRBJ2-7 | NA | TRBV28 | CASSRRGVYEQYF | TGTGCCAGCTCTAGGCGGGGAGTCTACGAGCAGTACTTC
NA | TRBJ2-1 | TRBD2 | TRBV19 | CASSTPGTNVDQFF | TGTGCCAGTAGTACCCCCGGGACTAATGTTGACCAGTTCTTC
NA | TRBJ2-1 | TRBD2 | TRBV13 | CASSLDVGVTSDEQFF | TGTGCCAGCAGCTTAGATGTGGGGGTCACTAGCGATGAGCAGTTCTTC
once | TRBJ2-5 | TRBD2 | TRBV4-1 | CASSQIIGLAGGREETQYF | TGCGCCAGCAGCCAAATCATAGGACTAGCGGGGGGTAGGGAAGAGACCCAGTACTTC
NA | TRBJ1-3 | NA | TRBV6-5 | CASSTDTWGNTIYF | TGTGCCAGCAGCACAGACACCTGGGGAAACACCATATATTTT
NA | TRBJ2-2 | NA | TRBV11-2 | CASSSGVNTGELFF | TGTGCCAGCAGCTCAGGGGTAAACACCGGGGAGCTGTTTTTT
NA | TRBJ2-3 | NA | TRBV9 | CASSVERYPTDTQYF | TGTGCCAGCAGCGTAGAGCGGTATCCAACAGATACGCAGTATTTT
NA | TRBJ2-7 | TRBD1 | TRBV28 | CASKPPDRVYEQYF | TGTGCCAGCAAGCCCCCGGACAGGGTCTACGAGCAGTACTTC
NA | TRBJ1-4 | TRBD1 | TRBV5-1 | CASSTTGGPEKLFF | TGCGCCAGCAGCACGACAGGGGGCCCCGAAAAACTGTTTTTT
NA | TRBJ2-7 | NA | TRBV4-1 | CASSQPSDEQYF | TGCGCCAGCAGCCAACCTAGTGACGAGCAGTACTTC
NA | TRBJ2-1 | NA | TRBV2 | CASSGGGGTPEAGEQFF | TGTGCCAGCAGTGGAGGAGGAGGGACTCCGGAGGCAGGTGAGCAGTTCTTC